This paragraph covers one T cell receptor beta chain sequence. The target antigen is unknown. The V gene's germline CDR1 is WNHNN and CDR2 SYGVQD (reference sequence). This CDR3 comprises 14 residues. V lost 0 bases and J lost 2, with 6 bases in between. The record originates from a study of OX40 agonist ivuxolimab in advanced cancers. Study context: Partial response was recorded in three patients: one hepatocellular carcinoma and two cutaneous melanoma cases. Overall study results and limits: Expanded clones belonging to CD8+ T cells outnumbered, on average, those of CD4+. Some patients who did not respond also had low normalized T-cell clonal expansion.

Libraries were prepared by immunoSEQ multiplex PCR; TCRdb keeps only in-frame clonotypes and omits some of them. The repertoire holds 65,000 or so clones, roughly 92% seen once, with around an eighth in the top ten. V and J are TRBV10-1 and TRBJ2-3; unclear D gene. This clonotype was obtained from an adult with an advanced solid tumor such as melanoma, head and neck, liver or kidney cancer. The sample consisted of CD4+ or CD8+ T cells sorted from blood, taken in a trial of the OX40 agonist ivuxolimab. CDR3 nucleotides: TGCGCCAGCAGTGAGTCGCGAATCACAGATACGCAGTATTTT. It yields the protein CASSESRITDTQYF.